These 31 T cell receptor beta chains were sequenced from one sample in a study of cytomegalovirus exposure and HLA in healthy donors. It was with 60 Vbeta and 13 Jbeta primers that the PCR ran. Assay used: immunoSEQ multiplex PCR; TCRdb lists only in-frame clones, some missing. The sample shows about 190,000 clones, roughly 80% of them seen only once. The specimen was PBMCs. These receptors all stem from a man between 50 and 59 years old in good health and CMV-seronegative.

The J gene is TRBJ2-7, the V gene TRBV7-6; D perhaps matches TRBD1 (6 bases). V dropped 0 bases and J dropped 6 bases, with 9 bases sitting between them. Germline CDR1 SGHVS, CDR2 FNYEAQ. The CDR3 has 13 residues. The CDR3 bases are TGTGCCAGCAGCTTAGCCTCAGGGGTCGAGCAGTACTTC. The encoded protein is CASSLASGVEQYF.

The chain recombines TRBV15 with TRBJ2-7; TRBD2 matches 12 bases. This CDR3 is built from 18 residues. Germline CDR1 LNHNV, CDR2 YYDKDF (reference sequence). After removal of 0 bases from V and 0 bases from J, the junction contained 6 bases not matched to a gene. Here the CDR3 DNA reads TGTGCCACCAGCAGAGATAAAGGGACTAGCGGGTTCTCCTACGAGCAGTACTTC. This codes for CATSRDKGTSGFSYEQYF. The whole variable domain, remainder taken from reference TRBV15 and TRBJ2-7, is DAMVIQNPRYQVTQFGKPVTLSCSQTLNHNVMYWYQQKSSQAPKLLFHYYDKDFNNEADTPDNFQSRRPNTSFCFLDIRSPGLGDTAMYLCATSRDKGTSGFSYEQYFGPGTRLTVT.

The rearrangement joins TRBV2 to TRBJ2-2; 9 bases agree with TRBD1. This CDR3 comprises 15 residues. V dropped 7 bases and J dropped 3; count of bases not matched to a gene: 6. Germline CDR1 is SNHLY and CDR2 is FYNNEI. CDR3 DNA: TGTGCCAGCAAAAGGGGACAGGGCGACACCGGGGAGCTGTTTTTT. It is translated as CASKRGQGDTGELFF.

This CDR3 is CASSEASGGKSGELFF. The CDR3 DNA follows: TGTGCCAGCAGTGAAGCTAGCGGGGGGAAATCCGGGGAGCTGTTTTTT. The chain employs TRBV6-1 and TRBJ2-2; 10 bases align to TRBD2. The CDR3 covers 16 residues. V shed 0 bases, J shed 6 bases, and the junction held 4 bases outside the gene matches. Germline CDR1 MNHNS, CDR2 SASEGT.

The chain recombines TRBV6-1 with TRBJ1-5; D is undetermined. CDR3 size: 14 residues. Germline lookup yields CDR1 MNHNS and CDR2 SASEGT. V was clipped by 7 bases and J by 4 bases, with 14 bases between them. CDR3 in amino acids: CASTIKGGNQPQHF. Written as DNA, the CDR3 is TGTGCCAGCACTATAAAGGGAGGAAATCAGCCCCAGCATTTT.

This clone was detected only a few times. The V call is TRBV28, the J call TRBJ2-7; 9 nucleotides line up with TRBD1. Germline loops: CDR1 MDHEN, CDR2 SYDVKM. This CDR3 contains 15 residues. Germline trimming cut 5 bases from V and 5 bases from J; bases unmatched to any gene: 10. This CDR3 reads CASSRQGQGTHEQYF. As DNA, the CDR3 is TGTGCCAGCAGTCGTCAGGGACAGGGAACCCACGAGCAGTACTTC.

This chain links TRBV5-1 with TRBJ2-5; D possibly corresponds to TRBD1 (5 bases). The CDR3 runs to 14 residues. The germline V and J ends were trimmed by 0 bases and 4 bases, with 10 bases remaining between them. The germline gives CDR1 SGHRS, CDR2 YFSETQ. The chain's CDR3 is CASSLGQGAETQYF. The CDR3 DNA follows: TGCGCCAGCAGCTTGGGGCAGGGCGCAGAGACCCAGTACTTC.

This sequence joins TRBV4-1 and TRBJ1-5; maybe TRBD1 (6 bases). Trimming left V 0 bases short and J 3 bases short, with 9 bases between. Germline-derived CDR1 and CDR2 are MGHRA and YSYEKL. This CDR3 region has 15 residues. CDR3 DNA sequence: TGCGCCAGCAGCCAAGAGTGGACAGTCAATCAGCCCCAGCATTTT. This translates into CASSQEWTVNQPQHF.

The gene calls are TRBV6-5 and TRBJ1-1; no clear D. Germline CDR1 and CDR2: MNHEY and SVGAGI. This CDR3 spans 16 amino acids. V dropped 4 bases and J dropped 1 base, with 16 bases sitting between them. The CDR3, as DNA: TGTGCCAGCAGTTCCACGAGAGCCTGGAGGAACACTGAAGCTTTCTTT. It translates to CASSSTRAWRNTEAFF.

This clone was found a few times. The CDR3 DNA reads as TGTGCCAGCAGACAGGGAATAACTAATGGCTACACCTTC. Amino acids: CASRQGITNGYTF. The genes are TRBV25-1 and TRBJ1-2, with a weak D call TRBD1 (6 bases). CDR3 length: 13 amino acids. The germline CDR1 and CDR2 sequences are MGHDK and SYGVNS. The V gene lost 6 bases and the J gene lost 6 bases, with 14 bases spanning the gap.

This clone turned up a few times. The V and J genes are TRBV6-5 and TRBJ1-2; D is possibly TRBD1 (6 bases). V was clipped by 6 bases and J by 6 bases, with 17 bases between them. This CDR3 comprises 14 residues. Per the germline V gene, CDR1 is MNHEY and CDR2 is SVGAGI. CDR3 in amino acids: CASRLGGASNGYTF. The CDR3 DNA follows: TGTGCCAGCAGGCTAGGGGGGGCCTCGAATGGCTACACCTTC.

V and J are TRBV7-9 and TRBJ1-2; no clear D gene. Trimming stripped 7 bases from V and 0 bases from J, with 12 bases between. Per germline, CDR1 SEHNR and CDR2 FQNEAQ (reference sequence). This CDR3 contains 14 residues. The CDR3 nucleotides read TGTGCCAGCACCCCCCCCGTAGCTAACTATGGCTACACCTTC. This translates into CASTPPVANYGYTF.

The gene calls are TRBV7-9 and TRBJ2-7; D gene ambiguous. Germline V gives CDR1 SEHNR, CDR2 FQNEAQ (reference sequence). The CDR3 loop spans 15 amino acids. Trimming stripped 4 bases from V and 0 bases from J, with 13 bases between. The CDR3 here is CASSSQTWSSYEQYF. The CDR3 nucleotides are TGTGCCAGCAGCTCCCAGACGTGGAGCTCCTACGAGCAGTACTTC.

The chain employs TRBV7-9 and TRBJ1-1; weak D call: TRBD1 (6 bases). The germline CDR1 and CDR2 sequences are SEHNR and FQNEAQ (reference sequence). Trimming shortened V by 4 bases and J by 0 bases, and 12 bases separated the two germline ends. CDR3 length: 15 amino acids. For the CDR3, the DNA is TGTGCCAGCAGCTGGACAGAATTTATGAACACTGAAGCTTTCTTT. Protein product: CASSWTEFMNTEAFF.

The chain links TRBV7-9 to TRBJ2-3; a possible D gene is TRBD2 (6 bases). Per germline, CDR1 SEHNR and CDR2 FQNEAQ (reference sequence). This CDR3 comprises 12 residues. V lost 8 bases to trimming and J lost 3 bases, with 9 bases between them. The CDR3: CASGGVTDTQYF. CDR3 bases: TGTGCCAGCGGAGGGGTTACAGATACGCAGTATTTT. Using reference TRBV7-9 and TRBJ2-3 for the parts outside the CDR3, the full variable domain is DTGVSQNPRHKITKRGQNVTFRCDPISEHNRLYWYRQTLGQGPEFLTYFQNEAQLEKSRLLSDRFSAERPKGSFSTLEIQRTEQGDSAMYLCASGGVTDTQYFGPGTRLTVL.

This clone appeared once. V usage is TRBV13 and J usage is TRBJ1-6, with TRBD1 as a possible D gene (5 bases). The V gene's germline CDR1 is PRHDT and CDR2 FYEKMQ (reference sequence). V lost 5 bases, J lost 9 bases, and 17 bases lay in between. CDR3 length equals 15 residues. CDR3 DNA: TGTGCCAGCAGCCCCTCCCGGGGGGTTGGTTCACCCCTCCACTTT. Translation gives CASSPSRGVGSPLHF.

The chain employs TRBV5-8 and TRBJ1-1; no firm D call. With 2 bases removed from V and 1 base from J, the gap between germline ends came to 9 bases. Germline V lookup: CDR1 SGHTS, CDR2 YDEGEE. The CDR3 sequence is 14 residues long. CDR3 sequence reads: CASSFPSGNTEAFF. CDR3 coding DNA: TGTGCCAGCAGCTTTCCTTCCGGGAACACTGAAGCTTTCTTT.

The gene calls are TRBV11-3 and TRBJ2-3, with D unresolved. The V and J ends lost 5 bases and 6 bases respectively, with 12 bases between them. CDR3 length: 13 amino acids. The germline gives CDR1 SGHNT, CDR2 YENEEA. The CDR3 sequence is CASSRNLLDTQYF. CDR3 nucleotides: TGTGCCAGCAGCCGAAATCTATTGGATACGCAGTATTTT.

The table lists this clone with a count of one. CDR3 sequence reads: CAISGGSGVGTDTQYF. In DNA, the CDR3 is TGTGCCATCAGCGGGGGAAGCGGGGTTGGGACAGATACGCAGTATTTT. The chain has TRBV10-3 and TRBJ2-3, with TRBD2 identical over 7 bases. Germline V gene lookup returns CDR1 ENHRY and CDR2 SYGVKD. CDR3 size: 16 residues. The V segment lost 6 bases and the J segment 3 bases; nucleotides outside the gene matches: 12.

The chain joins TRBV5-1 to TRBJ2-7; possible D gene TRBD2, 5 bases. Trimming removed 1 base at V and 6 bases at J, with 8 bases between. Germline CDR1 SGHRS, CDR2 YFSETQ. The CDR3 is 12 residues long. CDR3 in DNA: TGCGCCAGCAGCTTGTCCGGGGTCGAGCAGTACTTC. It encodes CASSLSGVEQYF.

The V call is TRBV19, the J call TRBJ1-2; TRBD1 aligns across 7 bases. This CDR3 has 14 residues. The V segment lost 5 bases and the J segment 4 bases; nucleotides outside the gene matches: 7. Germline V CDR1 and CDR2: LNHDA, SQIVND (reference sequence). CDR3 DNA sequence: TGTGCCAGTAGTCAGACAGGGTCGGGCTATGGCTACACCTTC. Residues: CASSQTGSGYGYTF. Full variable domain (rest looked up from reference TRBV19 and TRBJ1-2): DGGITQSPKYLFRKEGQNVTLSCEQNLNHDAMYWYRQDPGQGLRLIYYSQIVNDFQKGDIAEGYSVSREKKESFPLTVTSAQKNPTAFYLCASSQTGSGYGYTFGSGTRLTVV.

The count of this clone is one. V is TRBV27 and J is TRBJ1-2, with D unresolved. The germline V and J ends were trimmed by 6 bases and 7 bases, with 21 bases remaining between them. The CDR3 extends over 15 amino acids. Per the germline V gene, CDR1 is MNHEY and CDR2 is SMNVEV (reference sequence). The CDR3: CASSLSYSPKSGYTF. In nucleotides, the CDR3 is TGTGCCAGCAGCCTTTCCTACTCCCCCAAAAGTGGCTACACCTTC.

On this clone: Sequence at one end of the junction differs from germline and may be a read error. V is TRBV7-7 and J is TRBJ2-5; TRBD1 aligns across 10 bases. The CDR3 has 15 residues. The V gene's germline CDR1 is SSHAT and CDR2 FNYEAQ (reference sequence). The CDR3 DNA follows: TGTGCTAGCAGCGGAGGGACAGGGGAGGAAGAGACCCAGTACTTC. This codes for CASSGGTGEEETQYF.

This clone has just a few counts. The chain is built from TRBV5-4 and TRBJ1-6; tentatively, D is TRBD1 (6 bases). Trimming shortened V by 0 bases and J by 10 bases, and 17 bases separated the two germline ends. There are 16 residues in the CDR3. CDR1 is SGHNT, CDR2 YYREEE, per germline (reference sequence). CDR3 in DNA: TGTGCCAGCAGCTTGGGGGGTGCAGGGGTGAACTCACCCCTCCACTTT. Protein product: CASSLGGAGVNSPLHF.

This sequence joins TRBV5-1 and TRBJ1-1, with D perhaps matching TRBD1 (5 bases). CDR1 is SGHRS, CDR2 YFSETQ, per germline. The CDR3 has 13 amino acids. With 5 bases removed from V and 5 bases from J, the gap between germline ends came to 13 bases. In DNA, the CDR3 is TGCGCCAGCAGTTGGGGGGAGCTTACTGAAGCTTTCTTT. Translating gives CASSWGELTEAFF.

The V call is TRBV7-2, the J call TRBJ2-1; D is perhaps TRBD1 (6 bases). CDR1 and CDR2 from the germline V gene are SGHTA and FQGNSA. The CDR3 sequence is 15 residues long. The V gene lost 3 bases and the J gene lost 11 bases, with 20 bases spanning the gap. This CDR3 is CASSFWGQERVKQFF. The CDR3 coding sequence is TGTGCCAGCAGCTTTTGGGGACAAGAAAGGGTTAAGCAGTTCTTC.

The chain employs TRBV10-3 and TRBJ1-1, with unresolved D. The germline V gene has CDR1 ENHRY and CDR2 SYGVKD. The CDR3 totals 13 residues. The ends were cut back, 11 bases at V and 1 base at J, with 14 bases in the middle. The CDR3, as DNA: TGTGCCTCAACCGGCGGATGGAACACTGAAGCTTTCTTT. It translates to CASTGGWNTEAFF.

The V call is TRBV5-1, the J call TRBJ2-3; no clear D. The V end lost 4 bases, the J end lost 9 bases, and 15 bases lay between the germline ends. The germline V gene has CDR1 SGHRS and CDR2 YFSETQ. CDR3 length: 13 amino acids. CDR3 region: CASSTMQAGTQYF. CDR3 bases: TGCGCCAGCAGCACGATGCAGGCCGGAACGCAGTATTTT.

Notes on this clone: Germline and junction disagree at one end, which may indicate a read error. The V and J genes are TRBV7-9 and TRBJ2-7, with D possibly TRBD2 on 6 matching bases. This CDR3 has 13 amino acids. CDR1 and CDR2 from the germline V gene are SEHNR and FQNEAQ (reference sequence). The CDR3, as DNA: TGTTCCAGCAGCTCCGGGACTCCACTCGAGCAGTACTTC. Protein product: CSSSSGTPLEQYF.

This chain connects TRBV10-3 to TRBJ1-3, with D perhaps TRBD1 (5 bases). Germline lookup yields CDR1 ENHRY and CDR2 SYGVKD. Trimming removed 6 bases at V and 0 bases at J, with 6 bases between. CDR3 length: 13 residues. CDR3 protein: CAIRDISGNTIYF. The CDR3 DNA sequence: TGTGCCATCAGGGACATCTCTGGAAACACCATATATTTT.

This chain connects TRBV7-2 to TRBJ1-4; maybe TRBD1 (5 bases). The CDR3 contains 15 residues. The V end was cut by 5 bases, the J end by 7 bases, with 17 bases between. Germline V gives CDR1 SGHTA, CDR2 FQGNSA. The CDR3 region has the DNA TGTGCCAGCAGCCCCCTGGGGGGAAGGGGTGAAAAACTGTTTTTT. This gives the protein CASSPLGGRGEKLFF.